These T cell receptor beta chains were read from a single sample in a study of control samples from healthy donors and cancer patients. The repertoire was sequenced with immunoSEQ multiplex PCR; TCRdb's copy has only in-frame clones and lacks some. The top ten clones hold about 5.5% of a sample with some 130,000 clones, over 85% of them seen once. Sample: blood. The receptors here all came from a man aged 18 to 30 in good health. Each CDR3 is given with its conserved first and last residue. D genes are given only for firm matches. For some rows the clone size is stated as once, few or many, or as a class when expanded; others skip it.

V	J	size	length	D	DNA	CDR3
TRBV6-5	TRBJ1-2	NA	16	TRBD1	TGTGCCAGCAGTTATTGGGGACAGGGGGAGGGAGATGGCTACACCTTC	CASSYWGQGEGDGYTF
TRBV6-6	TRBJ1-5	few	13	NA	TGTGCCAGCAGTTACTCCGTATCTCAGCCCCAGCATTTT	CASSYSVSQPQHF
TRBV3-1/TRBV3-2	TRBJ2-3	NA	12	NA	TGTGCCAGCAGCCAAGCCGGAGATACGCAGTATTTT	CASSQAGDTQYF
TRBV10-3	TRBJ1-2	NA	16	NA	TGTGCCATCAGTGAGTCCAGGGGACAAGCCAACTATGGCTACACCTTC	CAISESRGQANYGYTF
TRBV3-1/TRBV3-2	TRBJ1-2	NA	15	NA	TGTGCCAGCAGCCGTCGTAGCCTCACATCGGATGGCTACACCTTC	CASSRRSLTSDGYTF
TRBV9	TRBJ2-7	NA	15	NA	TGTGCCAGCAGCGTTGGGACGGGCAGCTCCTACGAGCAGTACTTC	CASSVGTGSSYEQYF
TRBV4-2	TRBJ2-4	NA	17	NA	TGTGCCAGCAGCCAAGATCGGAGGTACCTCTCTCGAAACATTCAGTACTTC	CASSQDRRYLSRNIQYF
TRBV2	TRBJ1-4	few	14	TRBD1	TGTGCCAGCACTACCGGGACAGGGAATGAAAAACTGTTTTTT	CASTTGTGNEKLFF
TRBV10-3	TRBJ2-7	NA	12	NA	TGTGCCATCAGGCGCGCTTCCTACGAGCAGTACTTC	CAIRRASYEQYF
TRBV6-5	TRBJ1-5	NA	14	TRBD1	TGTGCCATTACATCCGACAGGGGAAAACAGCCCCAGCATTTT	CAITSDRGKQPQHF
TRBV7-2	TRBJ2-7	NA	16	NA	TGTGCCAGCAGCTTAGTCGGTAGGCCCGGAGCATACGAGCAGTACTTC	CASSLVGRPGAYEQYF
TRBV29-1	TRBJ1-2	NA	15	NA	TGCAGCGTTGAGGTCCCGAAGGGGCAGGGCTATGGCTACACCTTC	CSVEVPKGQGYGYTF
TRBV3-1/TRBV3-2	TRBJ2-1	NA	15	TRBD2	TGTGCCAGCAGGTCTCTAGCGGGGGGACCCAATGAGCAGTTCTTC	CASRSLAGGPNEQFF
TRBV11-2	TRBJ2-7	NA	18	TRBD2	TGTGCCAGCAGCTACGGTGCGGGGGGGCAAGTTAGTCGCTACGAGCAGTACTTC	CASSYGAGGQVSRYEQYF
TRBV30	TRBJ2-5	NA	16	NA	TGTGCCTGGAGTACTTGGTCTCTGGCGGCTCAAGAGACCCAGTACTTC	CAWSTWSLAAQETQYF
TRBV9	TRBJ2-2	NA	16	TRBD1	TGTGCCAGCAGCCCCCTTGGGACAGGGATAACCGGGGAGCTGTTTTTT	CASSPLGTGITGELFF
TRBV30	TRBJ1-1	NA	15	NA	TGTGCCTGGAGTATATGGAAGGGCGGAGGCACTGAAGCTTTCTTT	CAWSIWKGGGTEAFF
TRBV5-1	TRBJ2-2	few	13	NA	TGCGCCAGCAGCTTGGACCCCACCGGGGAGCTGTTTTTT	CASSLDPTGELFF
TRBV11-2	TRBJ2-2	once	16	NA	TGTGCCAGCAGCTTAAGTGCCGGGGCGACAGCCGGGGAGCTGTTTTTT	CASSLSAGATAGELFF
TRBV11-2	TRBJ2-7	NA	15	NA	TGTGCCAGCAGCTTAGGCTCGGTCCGCTCCTACGAGCAGTACTTC	CASSLGSVRSYEQYF
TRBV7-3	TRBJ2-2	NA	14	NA	TGTGCCAGCAGCTTAACTTCGAACACCGGGGAGCTGTTTTTT	CASSLTSNTGELFF
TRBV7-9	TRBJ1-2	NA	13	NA	TGTGCCAGCAGCTTAGCAGGGGTGGATGGCTACACCTTC	CASSLAGVDGYTF
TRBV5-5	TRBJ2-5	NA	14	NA	TGTGCCAGCAGCCTGCTCGGGGTACAAGAGACCCAGTACTTC	CASSLLGVQETQYF
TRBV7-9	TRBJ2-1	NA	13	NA	TGTGCCAGCAGCTTAGCAGGGGGCAATGAGCAGTTCTTC	CASSLAGGNEQFF
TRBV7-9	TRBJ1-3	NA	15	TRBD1	TGTGCCAGCAGGGATACAGGGGCCTCTGGAAACACCATATATTTT	CASRDTGASGNTIYF
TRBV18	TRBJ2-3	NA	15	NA	TGTGCCAGCTCACCACCCTCCGGCGGGTCAGATACGCAGTATTTT	CASSPPSGGSDTQYF
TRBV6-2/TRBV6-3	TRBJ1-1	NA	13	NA	TGTGCCAGCAGTTACTCCTCGCCCCCTGAAGCTTTCTTT	CASSYSSPPEAFF
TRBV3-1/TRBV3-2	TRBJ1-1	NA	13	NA	TGTGCCAGCAGCCCTGGACAGAACACTGAAGCTTTCTTT	CASSPGQNTEAFF
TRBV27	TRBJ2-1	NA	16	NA	TGTGCCAGCAGTTTATCAGTCCAAAGCTCCTACAATGAGCAGTTCTTC	CASSLSVQSSYNEQFF
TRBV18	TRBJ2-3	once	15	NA	TGTGCCAGCTCCCCCGATCGTTGGGGCCTTTATACGCAGTATTTT	CASSPDRWGLYTQYF
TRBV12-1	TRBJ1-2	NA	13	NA	TGTGCCAGCAGCTTAGGGGGAAACTATGGCTACACCTTC	CASSLGGNYGYTF
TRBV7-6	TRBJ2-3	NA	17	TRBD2	TGTGCCAGCAGCTTAGTCGGGGGACTAGCGGGGGTAGATACGCAGTATTTT	CASSLVGGLAGVDTQYF
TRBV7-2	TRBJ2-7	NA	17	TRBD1	TGTGCCAGCAGCTTGCTACTCAGGGGGCGCCCCTACTACGAGCAGTACTTC	CASSLLLRGRPYYEQYF
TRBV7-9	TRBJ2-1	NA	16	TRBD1	TGTGCCAGCAGCGGAGTTGCGGACAGGGAATACAATGAGCAGTTCTTC	CASSGVADREYNEQFF
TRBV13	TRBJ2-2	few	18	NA	TGTGCCAGCAGCCCGTTCTCTTACAGTGATGGAGACACCGGGGAGCTGTTTTTT	CASSPFSYSDGDTGELFF
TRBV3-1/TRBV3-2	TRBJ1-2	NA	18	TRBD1	TGTGCCAGCAGCCTCTCGACAGGGGGCACCCGTTATTACTATGGCTACACCTTC	CASSLSTGGTRYYYGYTF
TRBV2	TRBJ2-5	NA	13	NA	TGTGCCAGCAGTGAAGAAACGGGGGAGACCCAGTACTTC	CASSEETGETQYF
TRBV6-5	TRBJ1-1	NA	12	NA	TGTGCCAGCAGTAACGACCCCCTGAAAGCTTTCTTT	CASSNDPLKAFF
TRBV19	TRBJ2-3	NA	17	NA	TGTGCCAGTAGTGCCAGACCGACAGGACCCCGGGCAGATACGCAGTATTTT	CASSARPTGPRADTQYF
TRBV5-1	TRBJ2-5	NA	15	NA	TGCGCCAGCAGCTTGGGGGACCTGGCGGGGGAGACCCAGTACTTC	CASSLGDLAGETQYF
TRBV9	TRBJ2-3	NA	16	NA	TGTGCCAGCAGCAGAGGGGGGGGGACCCACACAGATACGCAGTATTTT	CASSRGGGTHTDTQYF
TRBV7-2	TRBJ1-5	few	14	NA	TGTGCCAGCAGCTTAGTCGGCAGCAATCAGCCCCAGCATTTT	CASSLVGSNQPQHF
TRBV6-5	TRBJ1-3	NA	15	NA	TGTGCCATCAAGCGCGGGGGCTACTCTGGAAACACCATATATTTT	CAIKRGGYSGNTIYF
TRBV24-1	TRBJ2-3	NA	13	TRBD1	TGTGCCACAGGGACAGAAAGCACAGATACGCAGTATTTT	CATGTESTDTQYF
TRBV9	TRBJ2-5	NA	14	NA	TGTGCCAGCAGCGTAGACAGTTCGGAAGAGACCCAGTACTTC	CASSVDSSEETQYF
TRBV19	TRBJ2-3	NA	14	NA	TGTGCCAGTAGTGTCCGGGGGCAAACAGATACGCAGTATTTT	CASSVRGQTDTQYF
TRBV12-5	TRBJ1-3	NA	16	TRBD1	TGTGCTAGTGGTTTGGTACAGGGACAGGGGTTAAACACCATATATTTT	CASGLVQGQGLNTIYF
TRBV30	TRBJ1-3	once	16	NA	TGTGCCTGGAGTGAACCTGGGACGGACTCTGGAAACACCATATATTTT	CAWSEPGTDSGNTIYF
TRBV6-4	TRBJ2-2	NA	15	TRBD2	TGTGCCAGCAGCGTATCCGGGACTAGCGCCGGGGAGCTGTTTTTT	CASSVSGTSAGELFF